This TCR beta chain was sequenced during a study of shared clonotypes between healthy human individuals. Sorted-subset replicate PCR reactions were performed with about 200 ng DNA, corresponding to tens of thousands of T cell genomes. Clones were sequenced by immunoSEQ multiplex PCR, and TCRdb holds only the in-frame ones, with some missing. The profile covers under 1,100,000 clones, with around 76% appearing a single time and approximately 1.5% taken by the ten largest. This CDR3 spans 15 amino acids. CDR1 SNHLY and CDR2 FYNNEI come from the germline V gene. Trimming removed 7 bases from V and 1 base from J, with 16 bases in between.

This chain connects TRBV2 to TRBJ2-5; D is tentatively TRBD1 or TRBD2 (5 bases each). This clonotype was obtained from a man aged 18 to 29 in good health. The material sequenced was memory CD4+ T cells sorted from blood. Specified subset: CD45RA-negative fraction. CDR3 DNA sequence: TGTGCCAGCACCCATGAGGGGAGCAGCCAAGAGACCCAGTACTTC. It codes for CASTHEGSSQETQYF.